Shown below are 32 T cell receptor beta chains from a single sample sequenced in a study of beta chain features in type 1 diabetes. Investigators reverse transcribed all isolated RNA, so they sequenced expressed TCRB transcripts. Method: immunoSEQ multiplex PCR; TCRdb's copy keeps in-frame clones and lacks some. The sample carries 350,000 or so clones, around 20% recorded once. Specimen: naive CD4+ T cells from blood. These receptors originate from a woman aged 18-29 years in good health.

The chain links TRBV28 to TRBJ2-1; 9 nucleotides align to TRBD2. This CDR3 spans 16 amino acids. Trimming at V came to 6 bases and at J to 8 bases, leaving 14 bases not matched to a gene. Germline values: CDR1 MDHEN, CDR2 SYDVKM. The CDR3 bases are TGTGCCAGCAGCCCGATAGCGGGAGACCCCACCGATGAGCAGTTCTTC. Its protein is CASSPIAGDPTDEQFF.

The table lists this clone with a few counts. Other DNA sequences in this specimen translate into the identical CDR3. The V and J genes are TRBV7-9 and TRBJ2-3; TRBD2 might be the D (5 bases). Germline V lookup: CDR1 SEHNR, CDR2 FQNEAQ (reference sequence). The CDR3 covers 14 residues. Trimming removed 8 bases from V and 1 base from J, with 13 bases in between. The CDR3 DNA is TGTGCCAGCTCGCGGGCCGGCGGCACAGATACGCAGTATTTT. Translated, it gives CASSRAGGTDTQYF.

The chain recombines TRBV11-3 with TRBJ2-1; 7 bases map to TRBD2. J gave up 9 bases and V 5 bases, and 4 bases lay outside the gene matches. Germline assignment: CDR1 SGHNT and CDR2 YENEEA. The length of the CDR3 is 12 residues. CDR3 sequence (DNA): TGTGCCAGCAGCCAGACTAGCATTGAGCAGTTCTTC. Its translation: CASSQTSIEQFF.

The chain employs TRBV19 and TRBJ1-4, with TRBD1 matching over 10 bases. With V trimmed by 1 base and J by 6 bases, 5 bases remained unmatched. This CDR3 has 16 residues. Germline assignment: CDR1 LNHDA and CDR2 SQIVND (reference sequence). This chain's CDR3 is CASSIAAGTGDEKLFF. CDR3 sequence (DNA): TGTGCCAGTAGTATAGCCGCCGGGACAGGGGATGAAAAACTGTTTTTT.

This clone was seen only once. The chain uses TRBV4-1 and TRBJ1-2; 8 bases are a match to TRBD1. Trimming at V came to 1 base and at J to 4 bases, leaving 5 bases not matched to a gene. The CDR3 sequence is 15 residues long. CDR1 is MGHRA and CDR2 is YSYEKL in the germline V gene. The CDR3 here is CASSQVQGAAYGYTF. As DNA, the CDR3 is TGCGCCAGCAGCCAAGTCCAGGGGGCGGCCTATGGCTACACCTTC.

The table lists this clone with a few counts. The CDR3 loop is CAWAGTVRGEAFF. The CDR3 coding sequence is TGTGCCTGGGCCGGGACAGTCAGGGGTGAAGCTTTCTTT. This chain joins TRBV30 and TRBJ1-1, with 7 bases aligning to TRBD1. Germline assignment: CDR1 GTSNPN and CDR2 SVGIG (reference sequence). The ends lost 5 bases at V and 7 bases at J; junction bases unmatched: 10. The CDR3 length is 13 residues.

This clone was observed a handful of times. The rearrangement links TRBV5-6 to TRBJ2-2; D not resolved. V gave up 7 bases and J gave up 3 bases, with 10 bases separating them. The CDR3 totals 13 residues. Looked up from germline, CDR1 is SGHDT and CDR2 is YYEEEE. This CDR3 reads CASGQMDTGELFF. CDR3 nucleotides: TGTGCCAGCGGCCAGATGGACACCGGGGAGCTGTTTTTT.

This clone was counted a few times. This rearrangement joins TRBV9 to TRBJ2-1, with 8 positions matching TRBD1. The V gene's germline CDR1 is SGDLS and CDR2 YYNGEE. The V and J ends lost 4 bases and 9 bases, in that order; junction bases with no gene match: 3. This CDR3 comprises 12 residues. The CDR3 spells CASSFDRGEQFF. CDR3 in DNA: TGTGCCAGCAGCTTCGACAGGGGTGAGCAGTTCTTC.

CDR3 nucleotides: TGTGCCAGCAGCCAGGGGGTCACTGAAGCTTTCTTT. Translating it yields CASSQGVTEAFF. The chain combines TRBV5-4 with TRBJ1-1; 7 bases are a match to TRBD1. The CDR3 loop spans 12 amino acids. Trimming took 4 bases from V and 4 from J; bases not matched to a gene: 1. Germline values: CDR1 SGHNT, CDR2 YYREEE (reference sequence).

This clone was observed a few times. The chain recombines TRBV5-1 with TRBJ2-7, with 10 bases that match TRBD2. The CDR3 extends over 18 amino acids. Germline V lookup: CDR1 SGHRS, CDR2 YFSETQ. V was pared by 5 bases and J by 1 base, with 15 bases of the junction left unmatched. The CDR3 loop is CASSLGRGAGGQSYEQYF. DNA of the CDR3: TGCGCCAGCAGTCTGGGCCGAGGAGCGGGAGGGCAATCCTACGAGCAGTACTTC.

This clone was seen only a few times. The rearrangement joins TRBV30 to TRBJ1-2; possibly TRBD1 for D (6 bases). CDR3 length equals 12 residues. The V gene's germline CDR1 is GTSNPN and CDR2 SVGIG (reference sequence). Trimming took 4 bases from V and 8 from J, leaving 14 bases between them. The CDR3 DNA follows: TGTGCCTGGAAACTCGACAGGCGGGGCTACACCTTC. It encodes CAWKLDRRGYTF.

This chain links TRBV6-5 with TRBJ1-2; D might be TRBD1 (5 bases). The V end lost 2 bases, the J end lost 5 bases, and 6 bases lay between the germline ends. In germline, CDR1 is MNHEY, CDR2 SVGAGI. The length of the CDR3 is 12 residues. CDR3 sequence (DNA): TGTGCCAGCAGTTACAAGGGGTATGGCTACACCTTC. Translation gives CASSYKGYGYTF.

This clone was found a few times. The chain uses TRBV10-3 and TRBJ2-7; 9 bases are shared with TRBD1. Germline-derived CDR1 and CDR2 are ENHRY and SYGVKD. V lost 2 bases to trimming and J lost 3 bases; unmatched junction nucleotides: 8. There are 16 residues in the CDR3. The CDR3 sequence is CAISERLQGAGYEQYF. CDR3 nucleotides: TGTGCCATCAGTGAGCGATTACAGGGGGCAGGCTACGAGCAGTACTTC.

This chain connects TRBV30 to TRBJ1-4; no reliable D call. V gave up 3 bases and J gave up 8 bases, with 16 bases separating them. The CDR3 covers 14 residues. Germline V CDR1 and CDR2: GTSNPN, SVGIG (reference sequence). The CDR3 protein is CAWRAGWYQEKLFF. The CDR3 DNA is TGTGCCTGGAGGGCGGGGTGGTATCAAGAAAAACTGTTTTTT.

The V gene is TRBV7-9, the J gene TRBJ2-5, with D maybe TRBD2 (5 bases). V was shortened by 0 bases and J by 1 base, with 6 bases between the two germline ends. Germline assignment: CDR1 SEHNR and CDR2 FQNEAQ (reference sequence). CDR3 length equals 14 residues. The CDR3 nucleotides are TGTGCCAGCAGCTTAGCGGGAGCCCAAGAGACCCAGTACTTC. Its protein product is CASSLAGAQETQYF.

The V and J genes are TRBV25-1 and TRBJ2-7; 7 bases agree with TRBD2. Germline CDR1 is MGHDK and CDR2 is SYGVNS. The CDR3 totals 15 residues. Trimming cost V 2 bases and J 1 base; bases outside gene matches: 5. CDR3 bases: TGTGCCAGCAGTGAAGGGCTAGCGGATTCCTACGAGCAGTACTTC. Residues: CASSEGLADSYEQYF.

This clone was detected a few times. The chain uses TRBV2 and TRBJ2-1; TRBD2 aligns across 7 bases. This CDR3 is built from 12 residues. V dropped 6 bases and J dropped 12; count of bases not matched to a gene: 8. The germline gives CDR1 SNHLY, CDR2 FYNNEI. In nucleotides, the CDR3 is TGTGCCAGCAGGGACCGTCCGGGAGGGCAGTTCTTC. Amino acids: CASRDRPGGQFF.

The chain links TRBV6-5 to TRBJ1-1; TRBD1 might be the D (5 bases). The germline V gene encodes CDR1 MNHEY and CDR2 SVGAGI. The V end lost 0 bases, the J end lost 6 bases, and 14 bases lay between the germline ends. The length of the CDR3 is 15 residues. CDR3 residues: CASSYSIVHRSEAFF. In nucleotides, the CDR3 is TGTGCCAGCAGTTACTCGATAGTCCACAGGTCTGAAGCTTTCTTT.

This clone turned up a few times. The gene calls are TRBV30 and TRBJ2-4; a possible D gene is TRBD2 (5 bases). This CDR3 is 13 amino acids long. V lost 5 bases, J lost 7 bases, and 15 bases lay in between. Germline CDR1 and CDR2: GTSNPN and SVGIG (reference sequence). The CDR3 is CAWDPSPGNIQYF. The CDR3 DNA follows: TGTGCCTGGGACCCCTCACCGGGGAACATTCAGTACTTC.

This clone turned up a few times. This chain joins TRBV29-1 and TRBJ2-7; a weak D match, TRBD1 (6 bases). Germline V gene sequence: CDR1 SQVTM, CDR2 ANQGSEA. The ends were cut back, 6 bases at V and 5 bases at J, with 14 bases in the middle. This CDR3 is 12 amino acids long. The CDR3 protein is CSVRQDYNEQYF. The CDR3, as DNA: TGCAGCGTAAGACAGGATTACAACGAGCAGTACTTC.

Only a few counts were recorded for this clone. CDR3 region: CASSFRGRDTEAFF. The CDR3 nucleotides read TGTGCCAGCAGCTTCCGGGGTCGGGACACTGAAGCTTTCTTT. The chain carries TRBV7-2 and TRBJ1-1; D gene ambiguous. Germline values: CDR1 SGHTA, CDR2 FQGNSA. The CDR3 has 14 amino acids. Deletions cut 3 bases from V and 3 bases from J, with 11 bases between.

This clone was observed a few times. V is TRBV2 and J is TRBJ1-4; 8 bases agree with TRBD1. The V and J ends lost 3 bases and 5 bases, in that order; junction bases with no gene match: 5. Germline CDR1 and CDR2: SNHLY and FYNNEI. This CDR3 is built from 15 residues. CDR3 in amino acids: CASSDEYRGNEKLFF. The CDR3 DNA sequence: TGTGCCAGCAGTGATGAGTACAGGGGGAATGAAAAACTGTTTTTT. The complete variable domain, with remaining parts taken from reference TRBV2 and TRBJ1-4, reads EPEVTQTPSHQVTQMGQEVILRCVPISNHLYFYWYRQILGQKVEFLVSFYNNEISEKSEIFDDQFSVERPDGSNFTLKIRSTKLEDSAMYFCASSDEYRGNEKLFFGSGTQLSVL.

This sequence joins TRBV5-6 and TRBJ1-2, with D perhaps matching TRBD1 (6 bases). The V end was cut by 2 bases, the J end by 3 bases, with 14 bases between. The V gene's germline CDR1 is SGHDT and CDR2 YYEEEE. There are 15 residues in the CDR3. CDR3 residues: CASSLGQFRHYGYTF. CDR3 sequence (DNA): TGTGCCAGCAGCTTAGGACAGTTCAGGCACTATGGCTACACCTTC.

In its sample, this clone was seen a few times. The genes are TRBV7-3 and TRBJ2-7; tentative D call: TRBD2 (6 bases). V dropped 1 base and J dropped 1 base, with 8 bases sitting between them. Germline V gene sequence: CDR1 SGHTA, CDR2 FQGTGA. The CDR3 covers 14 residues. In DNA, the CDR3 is TGTGCCAGCAGCTTAAGTAGCGGATCCTACGAGCAGTACTTC. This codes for CASSLSSGSYEQYF.

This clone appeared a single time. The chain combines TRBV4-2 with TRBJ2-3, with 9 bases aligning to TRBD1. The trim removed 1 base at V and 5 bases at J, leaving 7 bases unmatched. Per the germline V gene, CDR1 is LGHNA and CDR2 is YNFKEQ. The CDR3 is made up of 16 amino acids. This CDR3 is CASSQGLGQGRDTQYF. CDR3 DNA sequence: TGTGCCAGCAGCCAAGGCTTAGGACAGGGGAGAGATACGCAGTATTTT.

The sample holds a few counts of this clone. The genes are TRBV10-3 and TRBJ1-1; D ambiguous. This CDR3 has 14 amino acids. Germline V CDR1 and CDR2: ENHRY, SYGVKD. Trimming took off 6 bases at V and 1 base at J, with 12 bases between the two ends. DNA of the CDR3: TGTGCCATCAGCTCTCCACTCTCGAACACTGAAGCTTTCTTT. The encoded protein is CAISSPLSNTEAFF.

The CDR3, as DNA: TGTGCCAGCTCACCGTCGCAGGGGACAGATACGCAGTATTTT. Protein sequence: CASSPSQGTDTQYF. J is TRBJ2-3 and V is TRBV18, with D possibly matching TRBD1 (6 bases). The germline gives CDR1 KGHSH, CDR2 LQKENI. The CDR3 runs 14 residues. The germline V and J ends were trimmed by 3 bases and 3 bases, with 10 bases remaining between them. The full variable domain, rest sourced from reference TRBV18 and TRBJ2-3, is NAGVMQNPRHLVRRRGQEARLRCSPMKGHSHVYWYRQLPEEGLKFMVYLQKENIIDESGMPKERFSAEFPKEGPSILRIQQVVRGDSAAYFCASSPSQGTDTQYFGPGTRLTVL.

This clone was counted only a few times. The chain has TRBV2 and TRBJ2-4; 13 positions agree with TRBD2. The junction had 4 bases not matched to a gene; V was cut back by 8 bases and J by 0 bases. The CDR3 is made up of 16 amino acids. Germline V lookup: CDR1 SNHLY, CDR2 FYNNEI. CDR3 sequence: CASGGLAGVAKNIQYF. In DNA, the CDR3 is TGTGCCAGCGGAGGACTAGCGGGGGTAGCCAAAAACATTCAGTACTTC.

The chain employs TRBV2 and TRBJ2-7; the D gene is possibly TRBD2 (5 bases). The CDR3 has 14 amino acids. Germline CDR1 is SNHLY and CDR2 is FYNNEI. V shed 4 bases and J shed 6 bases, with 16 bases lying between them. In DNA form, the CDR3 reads TGTGCCAGCAGTGCTAGCCGTGGTCCGGGCGAGCAGTACTTC. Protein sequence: CASSASRGPGEQYF.

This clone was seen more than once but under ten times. CDR3 loop: CASSESWTGEAFF. The CDR3 DNA follows: TGTGCCAGCAGTGAATCATGGACAGGTGAAGCTTTCTTT. V and J are TRBV25-1 and TRBJ1-1, with 7 bases matching TRBD1. The junction had 3 bases not matched to a gene; V was cut back by 1 base and J by 7 bases. From germline, CDR1 is MGHDK and CDR2 SYGVNS. This CDR3 is 13 amino acids long.

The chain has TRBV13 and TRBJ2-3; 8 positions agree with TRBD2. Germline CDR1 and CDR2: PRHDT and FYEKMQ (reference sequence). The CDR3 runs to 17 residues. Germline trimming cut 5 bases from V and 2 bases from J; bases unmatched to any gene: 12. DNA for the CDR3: TGTGCCAGCAGCCGCCGGGGAATAGCGGGATCCACAGATACGCAGTATTTT. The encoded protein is CASSRRGIAGSTDTQYF. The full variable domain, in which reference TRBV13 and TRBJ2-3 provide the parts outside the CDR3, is AAGVIQSPRHLIKEKRETATLKCYPIPRHDTVYWYQQGPGQDPQFLISFYEKMQSDKGSIPDRFSAQQFSDYHSELNMSSLELGDSALYFCASSRRGIAGSTDTQYFGPGTRLTVL.

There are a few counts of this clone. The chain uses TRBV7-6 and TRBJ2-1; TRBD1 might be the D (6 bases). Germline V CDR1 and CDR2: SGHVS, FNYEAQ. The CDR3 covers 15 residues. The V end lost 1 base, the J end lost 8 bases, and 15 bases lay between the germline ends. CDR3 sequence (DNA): TGTGCCAGCAGCTTAGTGGGGACAAGGGCCCATGAGCAGTTCTTC. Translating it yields CASSLVGTRAHEQFF. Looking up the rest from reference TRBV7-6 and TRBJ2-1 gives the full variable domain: GAGVSQSPRYKVTKRGQDVALRCDPISGHVSLYWYRQALGQGPEFLTYFNYEAQQDKSGLPNDRFSAERPEGSISTLTIQRTEQRDSAMYRCASSLVGTRAHEQFFGPGTRLTVL.